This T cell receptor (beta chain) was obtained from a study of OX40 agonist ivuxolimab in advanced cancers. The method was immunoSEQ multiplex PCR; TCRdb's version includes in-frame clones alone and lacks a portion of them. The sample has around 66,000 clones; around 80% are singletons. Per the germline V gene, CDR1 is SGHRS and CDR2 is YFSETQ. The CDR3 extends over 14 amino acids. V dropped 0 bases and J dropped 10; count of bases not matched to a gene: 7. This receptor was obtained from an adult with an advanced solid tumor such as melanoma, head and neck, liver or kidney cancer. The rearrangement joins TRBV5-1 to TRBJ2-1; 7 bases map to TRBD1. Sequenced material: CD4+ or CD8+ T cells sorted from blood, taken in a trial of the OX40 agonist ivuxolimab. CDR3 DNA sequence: TGCGCCAGCAGCTTGGGGACAGGTCCGCGGGAGCAGTTCTTC. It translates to CASSLGTGPREQFF.